A selection of T cell receptor beta chains follows, all from one sample in a study of blood T cell repertoires in COVID-19. The protocol was immunoSEQ multiplex PCR, while the TCRdb copy is restricted to in-frame clones and leaves out a portion. The data contain some 83,000 clones, roughly nine tenths of them singletons. The sequenced sample was peripheral blood. The receptors come from a man aged 50-60 years with acute or convalescent COVID-19. Both conserved end residues are part of each CDR3. Some rows mark clone size as missing; the rest say once, few, many or name a class of expanded clone.

V: TRBV9; J: TRBJ1-1; size: .; CDR3: CASSVAQLNTEAFF
V: TRBV18; J: TRBJ1-5; size: .; CDR3: CASSPKTDNQPQHF
V: TRBV4-2; J: TRBJ2-5; size: .; CDR3: CASSPTRGQETQYF
V: TRBV12-5; J: TRBJ1-1; size: .; CDR3: CASGLVPGGFDTEAFF
V: TRBV28; J: TRBJ2-3; size: .; CDR3: CASSPLEKGASTDTQYF
V: TRBV4-1; J: TRBJ2-1; size: .; CDR3: CASSRPILASGRATSYNEQFF
V: TRBV5-5; J: TRBJ1-3; size: .; CDR3: CASGLLTSVGNTIYF
V: TRBV5-1; J: TRBJ2-7; size: .; CDR3: CASSLQQGRKEQYF
V: TRBV2; J: TRBJ2-1; size: few; CDR3: CAISSEGRYNEQFF
V: TRBV19; J: TRBJ2-1; size: .; CDR3: CASGSSGVVINEQFF
V: TRBV6-5; J: TRBJ2-2; size: .; CDR3: CASSYSQGITGELFF
V: TRBV27; J: TRBJ1-5; size: .; CDR3: CASSFTVYQPQHF